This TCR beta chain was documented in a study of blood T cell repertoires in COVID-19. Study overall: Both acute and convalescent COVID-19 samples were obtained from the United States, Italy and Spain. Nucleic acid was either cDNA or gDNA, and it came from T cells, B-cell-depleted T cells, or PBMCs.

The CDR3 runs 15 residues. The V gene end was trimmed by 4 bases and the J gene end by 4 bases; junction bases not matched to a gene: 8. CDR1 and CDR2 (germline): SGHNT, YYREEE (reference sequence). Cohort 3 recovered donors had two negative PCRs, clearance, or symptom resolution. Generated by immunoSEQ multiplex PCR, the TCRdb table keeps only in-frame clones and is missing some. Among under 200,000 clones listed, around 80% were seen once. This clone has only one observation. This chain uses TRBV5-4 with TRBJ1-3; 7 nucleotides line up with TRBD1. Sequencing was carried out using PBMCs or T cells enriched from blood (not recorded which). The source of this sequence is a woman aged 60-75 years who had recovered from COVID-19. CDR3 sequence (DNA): TGTGCCAGCAGCAATAGACAGGGACTCGGAAACACCATATATTTT. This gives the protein CASSNRQGLGNTIYF.